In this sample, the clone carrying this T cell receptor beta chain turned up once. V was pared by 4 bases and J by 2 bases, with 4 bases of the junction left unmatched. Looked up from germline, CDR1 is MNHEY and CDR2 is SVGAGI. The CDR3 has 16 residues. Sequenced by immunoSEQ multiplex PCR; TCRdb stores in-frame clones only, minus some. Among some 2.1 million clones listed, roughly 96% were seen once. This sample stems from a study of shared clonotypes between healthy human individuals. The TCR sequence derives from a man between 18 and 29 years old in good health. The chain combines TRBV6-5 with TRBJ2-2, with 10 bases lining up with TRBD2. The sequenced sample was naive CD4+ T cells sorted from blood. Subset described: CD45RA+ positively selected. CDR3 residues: CASSSRTSGNTGELFF. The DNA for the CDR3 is TGTGCCAGCAGTTCTCGGACTAGCGGCAACACCGGGGAGCTGTTTTTT.